Here is one TCR beta chain with its context. The CDR3 runs 16 residues. The germline gives CDR1 SGHDT, CDR2 YYEEEE. Trimming removed 1 base from V and 1 base from J; junction bases left unmatched: 6. The data originate from a study of blood T cell repertoires in COVID-19. Whole-study context: The origin of the acute and convalescent COVID-19 samples was the United States, Italy and Spain. PBMCs, B-cell-depleted T cells, or T cells were the source of the cDNA or gDNA that made up the material.

Study processing details: Researchers report that nucleated cell counts were estimated from reference gene primer amplification. Only in-frame clones appear in the TCRdb table, and some are missing; sequencing was by immunoSEQ multiplex PCR. The DNA gave D and trimming, while V, J and clone size come from that table. The sample yields around 120,000 clones, 75% to 85% seen once. This clonotype was obtained from a woman of 80 years or more with acute or convalescent COVID-19. The sequenced sample consisted of peripheral blood. The rearrangement joins TRBV5-6 to TRBJ2-5, with 8 bases that match TRBD2. The CDR3: CASSLSLAGLQETQYF. The DNA of the CDR3 is TGTGCCAGCAGCTTGTCGTTAGCGGGGCTCCAAGAGACCCAGTACTTC.